This T cell receptor beta chain was retrieved from a study of cytomegalovirus exposure and HLA in healthy donors. With respect to this clone: Its antigen is still unknown.

This CDR3 comprises 14 residues. The germline V and J ends were trimmed by 4 bases and 6 bases, with 12 bases remaining between them. Germline-derived CDR1 and CDR2 are WNHNN and SYGVQD (reference sequence). Use of 60 Vbeta and 13 Jbeta primers characterized the PCR. Using immunoSEQ multiplex PCR, the repertoire was profiled, and TCRdb retains in-frame clones only, with some absent. The table has around 150,000 clones, over 60% seen once; the top ten hold about 1.7%. Findings and caveats of the study: Cytomegalovirus status was reportedly diagnosed by the classifier with high sensitivity and specificity. In vitro data verified a few CMV-associated chains as specific for CMV antigens. Among the most significant clusters, several appeared linked to common viral pathogens in a later analysis. Rarity held for most TCR sequences, but there were some public TCRs that occurred in many donors.

Material: PBMCs. This chain joins TRBV10-1 and TRBJ1-4; tentatively, D is TRBD1 (5 bases). This TCR came from a woman aged 30 to 39 in good health and CMV-seronegative. The CDR3 loop is CASSAFAGDEKLFF. In nucleotides, the CDR3 is TGCGCCAGCAGTGCATTCGCGGGGGATGAAAAACTGTTTTTT.